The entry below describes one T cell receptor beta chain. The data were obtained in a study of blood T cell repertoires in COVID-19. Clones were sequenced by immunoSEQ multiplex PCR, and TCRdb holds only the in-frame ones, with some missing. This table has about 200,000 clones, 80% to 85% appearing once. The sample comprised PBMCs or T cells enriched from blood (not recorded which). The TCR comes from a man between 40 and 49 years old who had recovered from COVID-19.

The CDR3, as DNA: TGCGCCAGCAGCTTGATCCGTAGGGGTCGGGCAACAGATACGCAGTATTTT. Translated: CASSLIRRGRATDTQYF. The chain recombines TRBV5-1 with TRBJ2-3, with D maybe TRBD1 (5 bases). The V end lost 1 base, the J end lost 3 bases, and 18 bases lay between the germline ends. Germline V gene data show CDR1 as SGHRS and CDR2 as YFSETQ. The CDR3 is 17 residues long.